These T cell receptor beta chains were read from a single sample in a study of T cell responses to AZD1222 COVID-19 vaccine. TCRdb keeps only in-frame clones here, not all; method: immunoSEQ multiplex PCR. The sample records under 200,000 clones, approximately 91% being singletons. The source material was peripheral blood, sampled on day 0 of AZD1222 vaccination. Receptors were obtained from an adult in good health. CDR3s include the opening cysteine and the closing phenylalanine or tryptophan. Fields, in order: J gene, clone size, V gene, CDR3 protein. Size tells how often a clone was seen (once, few, many) or the class of an expanded clone, and some rows leave it out.

>TRBJ2-5|.|TRBV18
CASSTGAGETQYF
>TRBJ2-7|once|TRBV4-3
CASSQRGATYEQYF
>TRBJ2-7|.|TRBV24-1
CATSDLPDQQGTEYEQYF
>TRBJ1-6|.|TRBV3-1/TRBV3-2
CASSQDWFSWRGPYNSPLHF
>TRBJ2-7|.|TRBV5-6
CASSLARENGGYEQYF
>TRBJ1-2|few|TRBV5-4
CASRSTGIHGYTF
>TRBJ2-3|.|TRBV5-1
CASSLEDTQYF
>TRBJ2-1|once|TRBV5-4
CASSLTLAGILMYEQFF
>TRBJ2-5|.|TRBV11-3
CASSLPGTDQETQYF
>TRBJ2-1|.|TRBV6-1
CASSGSRDYSSYNEQFF
>TRBJ2-7|.|TRBV19
CASSMSGYEQYF
>TRBJ1-1|.|TRBV4-2
CASQMGQLNTEAFF
>TRBJ2-3|.|TRBV2
CASGPSKRDTQYF
>TRBJ2-1|.|TRBV19
CASSIQQGSYEQFF
>TRBJ1-6|.|TRBV5-8
CASSLVGSPLHF
>TRBJ1-5|few|TRBV4-3
CASSQDRGQPQHF
>TRBJ2-5|.|TRBV5-1
CASSLESGLGTQYF
>TRBJ2-2|.|TRBV15
CATSRRGFTGELFF
>TRBJ1-2|.|TRBV15
CATSRLSGTGHYGYTF
>TRBJ1-2|.|TRBV5-1
CASSLSLAEGGYTF
>TRBJ2-1|.|TRBV11-3
CASSLAAGLSYNEQFF
>TRBJ1-4|.|TRBV7-9
CASSLFLREREKLFF
>TRBJ2-7|.|TRBV4-3
CASSQWADSYEQYF
>TRBJ1-1|once|TRBV28
CASTTGTGGFWATEAFF
>TRBJ2-3|.|TRBV7-6
CASSLAASEFTDTQYF
>TRBJ1-2|.|TRBV6-2/TRBV6-3
CASSYSAGSNGYTF
>TRBJ2-7|once|TRBV28
CASSFLGTRINF
>TRBJ2-1|.|TRBV5-5
CASSLVIGGQGARNEQFF
>TRBJ2-1|.|TRBV6-6
CASSYSGAKGEQFF
>TRBJ1-3|.|TRBV5-1
CASTIEPTGTGTGNTIYF
>TRBJ1-6|.|TRBV7-2
CASSPMGVGDSPLHF